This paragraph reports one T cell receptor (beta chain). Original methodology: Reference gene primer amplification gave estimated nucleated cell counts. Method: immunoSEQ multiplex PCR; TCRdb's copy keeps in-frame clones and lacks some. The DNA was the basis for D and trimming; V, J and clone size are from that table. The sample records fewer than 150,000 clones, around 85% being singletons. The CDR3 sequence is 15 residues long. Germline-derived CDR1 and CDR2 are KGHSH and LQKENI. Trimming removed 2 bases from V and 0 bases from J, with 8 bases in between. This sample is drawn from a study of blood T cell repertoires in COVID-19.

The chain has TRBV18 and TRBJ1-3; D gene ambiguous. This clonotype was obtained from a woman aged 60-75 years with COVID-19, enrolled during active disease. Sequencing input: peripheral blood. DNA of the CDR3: TGTGCCAGCTCACCAAAATCCGGCTCTGGAAACACCATATATTTT. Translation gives CASSPKSGSGNTIYF.